A single sample gave rise to the 26 T cell receptor beta chains below, sequenced in a study of T cells in Graves' hyperthyroidism and ophthalmopathy. From RNA transcripts, TCR beta CDR3 regions were amplified. TCR CDR3 underwent first-round RT-PCR with the HTBI primer set. MiXCR, applied by TCRdb to the multiplex PCR reads, yields one record per CDR3 protein. The table shows about 480,000 distinct CDR3 sequences, with approximately 22% occurring only once. Sequenced input: blood. These receptors came from a woman in her sixties or seventies with Graves' ophthalmopathy.

This clonotype was observed a few times. V and J are TRBV6-1 and TRBJ1-2, with D possibly matching TRBD1 (5 bases). The CDR3 totals 13 residues. Germline V gene data show CDR1 as MNHNS and CDR2 as SASEGT. The ends were cut back, 5 bases at V and 1 base at J, with 8 bases in the middle. The DNA for the CDR3 is TGTGCCAGCAGTAGGGGACTTAACTATGGCTACACCTTC. This gives the protein CASSRGLNYGYTF.

V gene TRBV20-1 combines with J gene TRBJ1-4, with TRBD1 matching over 8 bases. J lost 4 bases, V lost 7 bases, and 8 bases had no gene match. The CDR3 is made up of 14 amino acids. Germline lookup yields CDR1 DFQATT and CDR2 SNEGSKA (reference sequence). The CDR3 protein is CSVVRDRLNEKLFF. CDR3 in DNA: TGCAGTGTCGTCCGGGACAGGCTTAATGAAAAACTGTTTTTT.

At least ten counts were recorded for this clonotype. The chain is built from TRBV27 and TRBJ1-5, with a weak D call TRBD1 (5 bases). The CDR3 is 15 residues long. Germline-derived CDR1 and CDR2 are MNHEY and SMNVEV (reference sequence). Trimming stripped 3 bases from V and 6 bases from J, with 15 bases between. CDR3 residues: CASSFGGGLGQPQHF. In DNA, the CDR3 is TGTGCCAGCAGTTTTGGCGGGGGTCTAGGTCAGCCCCAGCATTTT.

This clonotype was counted a few times. The rearrangement links TRBV5-1 to TRBJ2-3; unclear D gene. Trimming cost V 1 base and J 2 bases, with 8 bases left between them. Germline V CDR1 and CDR2: SGHRS, YFSETQ. The CDR3 spans 14 residues. CDR3 loop: CASSLFTTTDTQYF. The DNA for the CDR3 is TGCGCCAGCAGCTTGTTTACAACCACAGATACGCAGTATTTT.

With regard to this clonotype: The CDR3 carries no conserved terminal phenylalanine or tryptophan, so it likely arises from a read error. The gene calls are TRBV9 and TRBJ1-2; D is undetermined. Germline V gives CDR1 SGDLS, CDR2 YYNGEE. Trimming removed 0 bases from V and 2 bases from J, with 8 bases in between. The CDR3 covers 14 residues. CDR3 protein: CASSVGTVNYGYTL. The CDR3 bases are TGTGCCAGCAGCGTAGGGACGGTGAACTATGGCTACACCCTC.

The chain has TRBV27 and TRBJ2-2, with D unresolved. This CDR3 region has 14 residues. CDR1 is MNHEY and CDR2 is SMNVEV in the germline V gene (reference sequence). Trimming cost V 2 bases and J 4 bases, with 8 bases left between them. CDR3 coding DNA: TGTGCCAGCAGTTTAAAATGGTCCACCGGGGAGCTGTTTTTT. As protein: CASSLKWSTGELFF.

Comment on this clonotype: A much larger clone differs from this one at a single base, so this may be a read error. The chain joins TRBV12-3 or TRBV12-4 to TRBJ2-3, with 9 bases fitting TRBD2. The V gene end was trimmed by 6 bases and the J gene end by 3 bases; junction bases not matched to a gene: 10. The CDR3 has 16 amino acids. CDR3 sequence reads: CASSHGLAILTDTQYF. For the CDR3, the DNA is TGTGCCAGCAGCCATGGACTAGCGATCTTAACAGATACGCAGTATTTT.

This clonotype was seen only a few times. V and J are TRBV4-3 and TRBJ1-3; 11 bases map to TRBD1. The trim removed 0 bases at V and 1 base at J, leaving 2 bases unmatched. CDR1 and CDR2 from the germline V gene are LGHNA and YSLEER. This CDR3 has 17 residues. Here the CDR3 reads CASSQDGTGGSGNTIYF. CDR3 DNA sequence: TGCGCCAGCAGCCAAGATGGGACAGGGGGTTCTGGAAACACCATATATTTT.

This clonotype was seen repeatedly, ten times or more. V gene TRBV6-6 combines with J gene TRBJ1-5; no definite D call. The CDR3 runs to 15 residues. Per germline, CDR1 MNHNY and CDR2 SVGAGI (reference sequence). The ends were cut back, 0 bases at V and 3 bases at J, with 9 bases in the middle. The CDR3 region is CASSYSGEVNQPQHF. The CDR3, as DNA: TGTGCCAGCAGTTACTCGGGAGAGGTCAATCAGCCCCAGCATTTT.

This clonotype appeared a few times. This rearrangement joins TRBV27 to TRBJ2-1; 8 bases align to TRBD1. V trimming: 7 bases; J trimming: 1 base; junction bases outside the gene matches: 6. The CDR3 length is 15 residues. The V gene's germline CDR1 is MNHEY and CDR2 SMNVEV (reference sequence). CDR3 sequence: CASMVDRASYNEQFF. Here the CDR3 DNA reads TGTGCCAGCATGGTGGACAGGGCGTCCTACAATGAGCAGTTCTTC.

The table lists this clonotype with many counts. The CDR3 DNA reads TGCAGTGCTGGAGGGACAGTTACCTACGAGCAGTACTTC. Residues: CSAGGTVTYEQYF. This chain uses TRBV20-1 with TRBJ2-7; D might be TRBD1 (7 bases). The germline V and J ends were trimmed by 5 bases and 2 bases, with 13 bases remaining between them. Germline V gene sequence: CDR1 DFQATT, CDR2 SNEGSKA (reference sequence). The CDR3 has 13 amino acids.

The sample holds a few counts of this clonotype. The gene calls are TRBV19 and TRBJ2-2, with a possible D match to TRBD1 (5 bases). The V end lost 4 bases, the J end lost 0 bases, and 9 bases lay between the germline ends. Germline V CDR1 and CDR2: LNHDA, SQIVND (reference sequence). The CDR3 runs 15 residues. The CDR3 reads CASSKSGTNTGELFF. The CDR3 region has the DNA TGTGCCAGTAGTAAGTCAGGGACGAACACCGGGGAGCTGTTTTTT.

Only a few counts were recorded for this clonotype. V and J are TRBV20-1 and TRBJ1-5; a possible D gene is TRBD1 (5 bases). The V end was cut by 3 bases, the J end by 2 bases, with 17 bases between. This CDR3 is 16 amino acids long. Germline V gene lookup returns CDR1 DFQATT and CDR2 SNEGSKA (reference sequence). This chain's CDR3 is CSARVGGGMGNQPQHF. The CDR3 nucleotides are TGCAGTGCTAGGGTCGGGGGGGGAATGGGCAATCAGCCCCAGCATTTT.

In this sample, this clonotype turned up many times. The J gene is TRBJ1-4, the V gene TRBV6-1, with 7 positions matching TRBD1. The CDR3 totals 13 residues. The ends lost 7 bases at V and 3 bases at J; junction bases unmatched: 2. CDR1 and CDR2 from the germline V gene are MNHNS and SASEGT. CDR3 sequence: CASKGTANEKLFF. For the CDR3, the DNA is TGTGCCAGCAAGGGGACAGCTAATGAAAAACTGTTTTTT.

J is TRBJ2-2 and V is TRBV5-1; 7 bases align to TRBD2. CDR3 length: 16 amino acids. V gave up 0 bases and J gave up 4 bases; unmatched junction bases: 6. Per germline, CDR1 SGHRS and CDR2 YFSETQ. CDR3 residues: CASSLEWDYSTGELFF. CDR3 in DNA: TGCGCCAGCAGCTTGGAGTGGGACTATTCCACCGGGGAGCTGTTTTTT.

This clonotype was seen a handful of times. The genes are TRBV28 and TRBJ1-5, with 9 bases fitting TRBD1. CDR1 is MDHEN and CDR2 is SYDVKM in the germline V gene. After removal of 6 bases from V and 6 bases from J, the junction contained 6 bases not matched to a gene. CDR3 size: 14 residues. The CDR3 region is CASRDRGDAQPQHF. The DNA for the CDR3 is TGTGCCAGCAGGGACAGGGGAGACGCTCAGCCCCAGCATTTT.

About this clonotype itself: This sequence may be a read error, since a much larger clone differs from it by one base. The chain uses TRBV11-2 and TRBJ2-7; D might be TRBD1 or TRBD2, each matching 5 bases. This CDR3 comprises 15 residues. CDR1 and CDR2 from the germline V gene are SGHAT and FQNNGV. The CDR3 spells CVSSLGVRAGNEQYF. CDR3 coding DNA: TGTGTCAGCAGCTTAGGGGTGAGGGCAGGGAACGAGCAGTACTTC.

The chain joins TRBV7-8 to TRBJ2-1; D is unclear. This CDR3 spans 14 amino acids. Germline V gene lookup returns CDR1 SGHVS and CDR2 FQNEAQ. Trimming stripped 5 bases from V and 5 bases from J, with 13 bases between. The CDR3 nucleotides read TGTGCCAGCAGCCCCGGTACCTGGGACAATGAGCAGTTCTTC. Amino acid sequence: CASSPGTWDNEQFF. Complete variable domain (other parts from reference TRBV7-8 and TRBJ2-1): GAGVSQSPRYKVAKRGQDVALRCDPISGHVSLFWYQQALGQGPEFLTYFQNEAQLDKSGLPSDRFFAERPEGSVSTLKIQRTQQEDSAVYLCASSPGTWDNEQFFGPGTRLTVL.

The chain has TRBV7-8 and TRBJ2-7; D is unclear. The ends were cut back, 1 base at V and 4 bases at J, with 14 bases in the middle. This CDR3 has 15 residues. Germline CDR1 is SGHVS and CDR2 is FQNEAQ. CDR3 sequence: CASSLEGRASYEQYF. The DNA for the CDR3 is TGTGCCAGCAGCTTAGAGGGCAGAGCCTCTTACGAGCAGTACTTC.

A few counts support this clonotype. CDR3 in DNA: TGTGCCAGCAGCTCTGTAGAGGGGGCTTTCTATGGCTACACCTTC. It codes for CASSSVEGAFYGYTF. J is TRBJ1-2 and V is TRBV6-1; 7 bases map to TRBD1. The CDR3 runs 15 residues. The ends lost 6 bases at V and 4 bases at J; junction bases unmatched: 11. CDR1 and CDR2 (germline): MNHNS, SASEGT.

This chain connects TRBV29-1 to TRBJ2-7; 10 positions match TRBD1. Germline lookup yields CDR1 SQVTM and CDR2 ANQGSEA. V trimming: 0 bases; J trimming: 6 bases; junction bases outside the gene matches: 5. The CDR3 runs to 14 residues. CDR3 DNA: TGCAGCGTTGAAGATTCGACAGGGGGCATCGAGCAGTACTTC. Translated, it gives CSVEDSTGGIEQYF.

The chain has TRBV19 and TRBJ1-1; TRBD1 might be the D (5 bases). The germline V and J ends were trimmed by 0 bases and 10 bases, with 15 bases remaining between them. Germline V lookup: CDR1 LNHDA, CDR2 SQIVND (reference sequence). CDR3 length: 14 residues. The CDR3 nucleotides read TGTGCCAGTAGTATAGATCGAGGGGCGGTTGGAGCTTTCTTT. Encoded protein: CASSIDRGAVGAFF.

Only a few counts were recorded for this clonotype. V and J are TRBV20-1 and TRBJ2-5; TRBD1 matches 7 bases. The V and J ends lost 6 bases and 2 bases, in that order; junction bases with no gene match: 9. Germline V gene lookup returns CDR1 DFQATT and CDR2 SNEGSKA (reference sequence). This CDR3 has 14 residues. The CDR3 bases are TGCAGTGCCCCGACGACAGGGCCACAAGAGACCCAGTACTTC. It translates to CSAPTTGPQETQYF.

Points on this clonotype: This is likely a read error, given that the CDR3 carries no conserved phenylalanine or tryptophan at its end. The rearrangement uses TRBV28 and TRBJ1-2, with TRBD1 matching over 8 bases. Trimming took 6 bases from V and 7 from J; bases not matched to a gene: 10. The germline gives CDR1 MDHEN, CDR2 SYDVKM. The CDR3 is made up of 14 amino acids. CDR3 DNA sequence: TGTGCCAGCAGCTCTGGACAGGGTGGGTTTGGCTACACCCTC. This translates into CASSSGQGGFGYTL.

V and J are TRBV30 and TRBJ1-6; tentative D call: TRBD1 (5 bases). Trimming took 0 bases from V and 9 from J, leaving 18 bases between them. Germline values: CDR1 GTSNPN, CDR2 SVGIG (reference sequence). The CDR3 contains 16 residues. The CDR3 DNA sequence: TGTGCCTGGAGTGTAGTCCAGGGCCGGTTGCTTTCACCCCTCCACTTT. Its protein product is CAWSVVQGRLLSPLHF.

There are many counts of this clonotype. Written as DNA, the CDR3 is TGTGCCAGCAGCTCTCCGGGACGGAGCTCCTACGAGCAGTACTTC. This sequence encodes CASSSPGRSSYEQYF. The chain combines TRBV6-1 with TRBJ2-7; D tentatively reads TRBD1 or TRBD2 (5 bases each). V gave up 6 bases and J gave up 0 bases, with 15 bases separating them. The CDR3 length is 15 residues. CDR1 and CDR2 from the germline V gene are MNHNS and SASEGT.